A single T cell receptor (beta chain) is shown here with its context. The antigen remains unidentified. The input for sorted-subset replicate PCRs was around 0.2 ug DNA, 25,000 to 35,000 T cell genomes. Clones were sequenced by immunoSEQ multiplex PCR, and TCRdb holds only the in-frame ones, with some missing. The repertoire has approximately 2,000,000 clones, approximately 92% of them found once; the top ten carry around 1.7%. CD45RO-negative, CCR7-positively selected cells formed the naive CD8 fraction, excluding terminally differentiated effector memory CD45RA+ cells. Trimming at V came to 6 bases and at J to 6 bases, leaving 14 bases not matched to a gene. Germline V CDR1 and CDR2: MNHEY, SVGAGI. This CDR3 comprises 15 residues. These data belong to a study of shared clonotypes between healthy human individuals. Findings and caveats of the study: The four-donor shared clonotypes exceeded non-shared clonotypes in generation probability, with non-shared ones scoring lower. Around 4.7% was the fraction of naive CD4 clonotypes found shared across a handful of donors.

Sequenced input: naive CD8+ T cells from PBMCs. V gene TRBV6-5 combines with J gene TRBJ2-7, with TRBD2 matching 7 bases. The receptor's source is a man aged 18 to 29 in good health. Some clones in this sample may be carry-over from other donors' samples. The CDR3 loop reads CASSLYSGILGEQYF. CDR3 nucleotide sequence: TGTGCCAGCAGCCTCTACAGCGGGATACTCGGCGAGCAGTACTTC.